This T cell receptor beta chain was identified during a study of blood T cells in healthy people across ages. This clonotype was counted a few times. Using a J-beta primer mix together with a sample-barcoded 5' primer, a second PCR was run for 7 to 11 cycles. Each CDR3 protein is one row after TCRdb ran MiXCR on the 5' RACE reads. The repertoire consists of 920,000 or so distinct CDR3 sequences, with under 45% occurring once and the leading ten covering under 20%. The CDR3 length is 20 residues. Unmatched junction bases numbered 16, after V lost 2 bases and J lost 2 bases. Germline assignment: CDR1 WSHSY and CDR2 SAAADI.

This TCR came from an older woman in good health. The chain employs TRBV10-2 and TRBJ2-3, with 10 positions matching TRBD2. The material sequenced was blood. Written as DNA, the CDR3 is TGCGCCAGCAGTGAGACTTGGACAGGGCGAACTAGCGGGAACACAGATACGCAGTATTTT. Its protein product is CASSETWTGRTSGNTDTQYF.